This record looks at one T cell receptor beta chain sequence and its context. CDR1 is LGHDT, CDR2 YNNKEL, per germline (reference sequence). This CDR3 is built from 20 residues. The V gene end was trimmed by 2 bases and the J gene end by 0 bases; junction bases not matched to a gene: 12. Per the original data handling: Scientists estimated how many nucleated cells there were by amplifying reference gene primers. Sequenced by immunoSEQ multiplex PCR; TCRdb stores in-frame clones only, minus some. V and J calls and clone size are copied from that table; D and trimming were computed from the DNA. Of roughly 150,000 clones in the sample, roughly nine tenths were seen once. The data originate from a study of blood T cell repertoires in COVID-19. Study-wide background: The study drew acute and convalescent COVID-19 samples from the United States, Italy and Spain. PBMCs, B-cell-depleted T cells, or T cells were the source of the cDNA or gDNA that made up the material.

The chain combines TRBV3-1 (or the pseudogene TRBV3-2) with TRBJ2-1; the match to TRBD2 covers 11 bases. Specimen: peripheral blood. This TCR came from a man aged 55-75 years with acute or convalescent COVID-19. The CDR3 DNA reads TGTGCCAGCAGCCAAACTAGCGGGGGCATTCATACCAGCTCCTACAATGAGCAGTTCTTC. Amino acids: CASSQTSGGIHTSSYNEQFF.